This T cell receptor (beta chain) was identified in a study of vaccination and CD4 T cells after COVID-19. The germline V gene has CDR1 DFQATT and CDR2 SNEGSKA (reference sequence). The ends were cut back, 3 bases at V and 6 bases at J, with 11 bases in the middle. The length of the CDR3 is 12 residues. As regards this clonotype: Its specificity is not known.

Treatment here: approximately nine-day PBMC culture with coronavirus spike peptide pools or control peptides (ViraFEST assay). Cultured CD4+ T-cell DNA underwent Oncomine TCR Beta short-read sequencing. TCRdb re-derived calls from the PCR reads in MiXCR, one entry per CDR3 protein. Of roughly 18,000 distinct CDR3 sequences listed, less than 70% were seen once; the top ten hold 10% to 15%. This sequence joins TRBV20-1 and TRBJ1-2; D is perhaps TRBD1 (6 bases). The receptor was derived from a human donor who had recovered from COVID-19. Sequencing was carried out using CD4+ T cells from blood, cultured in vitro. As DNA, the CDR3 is TGCAGTGCTAGTCAGCAGGGGCATGGCTACACCTTC. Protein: CSASQQGHGYTF.